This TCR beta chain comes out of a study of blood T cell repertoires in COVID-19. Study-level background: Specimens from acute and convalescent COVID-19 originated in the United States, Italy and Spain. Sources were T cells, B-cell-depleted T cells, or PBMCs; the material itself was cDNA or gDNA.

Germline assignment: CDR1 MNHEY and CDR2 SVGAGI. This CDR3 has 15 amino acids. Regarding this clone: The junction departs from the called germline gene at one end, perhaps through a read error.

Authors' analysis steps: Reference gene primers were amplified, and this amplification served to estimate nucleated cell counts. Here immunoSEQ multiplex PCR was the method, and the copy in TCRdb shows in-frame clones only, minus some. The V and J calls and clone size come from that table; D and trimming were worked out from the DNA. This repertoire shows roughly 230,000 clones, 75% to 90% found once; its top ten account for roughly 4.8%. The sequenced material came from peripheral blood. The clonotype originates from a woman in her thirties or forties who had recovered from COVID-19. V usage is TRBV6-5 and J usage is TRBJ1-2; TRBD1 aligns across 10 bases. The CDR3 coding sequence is TGTGCCAGCAGTAACTCCGGGACAGGGGTGGCTGGCTACACCTTC. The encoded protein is CASSNSGTGVAGYTF.